One TCR beta chain is described in this entry. Its antigen is still unknown. Trimming pared 7 bases from V and 7 bases from J, leaving 20 bases between. CDR3 length equals 15 residues. Germline V CDR1 and CDR2: SNHLY, FYNNEI. These data belong to a study of shared clonotypes between healthy human individuals. Repertoires were generated with immunoSEQ multiplex PCR, while TCRdb's copy carries only in-frame clones and drops some. The sample contains 2 million to 2.5 million clones, 85% to 95% of which appear only once. General study findings and limits: Between a handful of donors, naive CD4 clonotypes were shared at a level of about 5.3%. Estimated richness was generally greater in naive than memory subsets. Specimens sampled were limited to blood, with tissue repertoires likely differing.

The TCR originated in a man younger than 35 in good health. Some clones in this sample may be carry-over from other donors' samples. The sample consisted of naive CD4+ T cells from PBMCs. Noted subset: CD45RA+ positively selected. V is TRBV2 and J is TRBJ2-1; possibly TRBD2 for D (5 bases). This CDR3 reads CASTPLVGIVNEQFF. For the CDR3, the DNA is TGTGCCAGCACACCTTTGGTCGGGATTGTTAATGAGCAGTTCTTC.